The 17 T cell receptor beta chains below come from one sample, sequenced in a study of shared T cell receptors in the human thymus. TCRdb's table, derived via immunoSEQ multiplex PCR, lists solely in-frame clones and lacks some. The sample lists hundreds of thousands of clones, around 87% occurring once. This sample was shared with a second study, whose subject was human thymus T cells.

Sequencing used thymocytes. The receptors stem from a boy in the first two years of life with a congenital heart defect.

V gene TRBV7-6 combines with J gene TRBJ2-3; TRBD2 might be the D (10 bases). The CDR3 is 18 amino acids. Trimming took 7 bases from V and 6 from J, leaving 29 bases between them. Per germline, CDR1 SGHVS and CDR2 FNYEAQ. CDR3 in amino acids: CASTPGTGQREGADTQYF. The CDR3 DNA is TGTGCCAGCACTCCGGGGACAGGGCAGCGGGAGGGTGCGGATACGCAGTATTTT.

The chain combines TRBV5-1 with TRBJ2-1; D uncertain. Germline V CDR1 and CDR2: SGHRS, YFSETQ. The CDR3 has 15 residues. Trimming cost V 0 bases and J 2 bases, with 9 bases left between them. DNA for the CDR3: TGCGCCAGCAGCTTGGCCCTTAGCACCTACAATGAGCAGTTCTTC. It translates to CASSLALSTYNEQFF.

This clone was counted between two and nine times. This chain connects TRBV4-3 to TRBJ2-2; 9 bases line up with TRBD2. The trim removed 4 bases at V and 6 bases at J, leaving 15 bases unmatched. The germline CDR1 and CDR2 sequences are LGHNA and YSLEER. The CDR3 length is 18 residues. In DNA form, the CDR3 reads TGCGCCAGCAGCCTGGGCTCCGGGACTAGCATTCTGGCCGGGGAGCTGTTTTTT. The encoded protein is CASSLGSGTSILAGELFF.

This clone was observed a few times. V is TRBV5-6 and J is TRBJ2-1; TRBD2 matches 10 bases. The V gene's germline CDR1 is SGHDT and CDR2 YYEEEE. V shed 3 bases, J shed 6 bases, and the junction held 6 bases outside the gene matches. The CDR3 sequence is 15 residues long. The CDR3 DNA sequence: TGTGCCAGCAGCTCTGAGCGGGGGGGTTTCAATGAGCAGTTCTTC. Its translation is CASSSERGGFNEQFF.

CDR3 protein: CASSVDRGCYEQYF. The CDR3 DNA is TGTGCCAGCAGTGTAGACAGGGGGTGCTACGAGCAGTACTTC. This chain uses TRBV6-5 with TRBJ2-7, with TRBD1 matching 9 bases. J was trimmed by 3 bases and V by 5 bases; bases with no gene match: 5. The CDR3 contains 14 residues. CDR1 and CDR2 from the germline V gene are MNHEY and SVGAGI.

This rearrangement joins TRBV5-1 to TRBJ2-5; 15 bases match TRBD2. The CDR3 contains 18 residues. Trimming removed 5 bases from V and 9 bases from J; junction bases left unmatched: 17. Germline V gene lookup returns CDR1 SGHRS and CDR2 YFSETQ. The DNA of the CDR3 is TGCGCCAGCAGACCCGTCCCGGGACTAGCGGGGGGCCCGTATCCCCAGTACTTC. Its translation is CASRPVPGLAGGPYPQYF.

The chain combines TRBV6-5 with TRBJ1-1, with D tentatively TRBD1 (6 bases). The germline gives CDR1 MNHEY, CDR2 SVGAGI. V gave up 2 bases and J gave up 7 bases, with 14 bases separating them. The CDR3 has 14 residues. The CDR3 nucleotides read TGTGCCAGCAGTTACACCGGACAGTTAAATGAAGCTTTCTTT. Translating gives CASSYTGQLNEAFF.

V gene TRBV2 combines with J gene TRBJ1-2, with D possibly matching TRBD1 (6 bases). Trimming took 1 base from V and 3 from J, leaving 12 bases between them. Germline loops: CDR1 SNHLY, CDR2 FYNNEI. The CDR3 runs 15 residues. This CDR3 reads CASSEVPDSYYGYTF. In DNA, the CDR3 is TGTGCCAGCAGTGAAGTCCCGGACAGCTACTATGGCTACACCTTC.

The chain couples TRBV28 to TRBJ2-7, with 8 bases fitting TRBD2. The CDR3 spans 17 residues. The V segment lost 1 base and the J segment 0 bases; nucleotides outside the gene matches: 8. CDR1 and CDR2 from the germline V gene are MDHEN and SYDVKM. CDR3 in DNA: TGTGCCAGCAGTTTATTCGTACTAGCGGCTGACTCCTACGAGCAGTACTTC. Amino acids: CASSLFVLAADSYEQYF.

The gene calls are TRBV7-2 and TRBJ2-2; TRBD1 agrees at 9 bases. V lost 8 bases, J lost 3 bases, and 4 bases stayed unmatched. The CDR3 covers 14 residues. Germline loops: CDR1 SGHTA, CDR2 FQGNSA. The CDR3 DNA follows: TGTGCCAGCCACGGGACAGGGCACACCGGGGAGCTGTTTTTT. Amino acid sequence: CASHGTGHTGELFF.

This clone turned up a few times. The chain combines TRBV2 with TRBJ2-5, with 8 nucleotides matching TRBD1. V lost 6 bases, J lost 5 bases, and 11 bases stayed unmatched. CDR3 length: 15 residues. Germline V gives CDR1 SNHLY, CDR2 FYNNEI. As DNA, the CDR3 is TGTGCCAGCAGAATCCGGGACAGGAAAGGGGAGACCCAGTACTTC. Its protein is CASRIRDRKGETQYF.

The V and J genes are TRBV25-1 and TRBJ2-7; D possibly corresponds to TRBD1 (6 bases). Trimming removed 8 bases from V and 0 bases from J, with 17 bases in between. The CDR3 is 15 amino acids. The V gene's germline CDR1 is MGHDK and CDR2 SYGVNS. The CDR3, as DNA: TGTGCCAGCGGAATCCGGGACACAATCTCCTACGAGCAGTACTTC. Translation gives CASGIRDTISYEQYF.

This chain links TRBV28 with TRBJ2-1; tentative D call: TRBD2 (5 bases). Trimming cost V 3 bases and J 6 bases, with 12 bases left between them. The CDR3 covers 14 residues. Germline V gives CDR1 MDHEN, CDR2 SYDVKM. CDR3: CASSLEDWCNEQFF. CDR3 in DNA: TGTGCCAGCAGTTTGGAGGACTGGTGCAATGAGCAGTTCTTC.

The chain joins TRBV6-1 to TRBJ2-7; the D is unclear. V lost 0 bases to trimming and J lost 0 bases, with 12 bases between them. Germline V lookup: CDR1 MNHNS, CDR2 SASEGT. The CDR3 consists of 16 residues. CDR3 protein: CASSEAPVPSSYEQYF. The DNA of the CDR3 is TGTGCCAGCAGTGAAGCGCCTGTCCCGAGCTCCTACGAGCAGTACTTC.

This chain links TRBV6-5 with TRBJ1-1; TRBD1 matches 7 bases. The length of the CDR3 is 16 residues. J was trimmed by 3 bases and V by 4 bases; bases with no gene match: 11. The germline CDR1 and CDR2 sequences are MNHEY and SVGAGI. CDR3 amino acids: CASSFHRGTRHTEAFF. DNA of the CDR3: TGTGCCAGCAGTTTCCACAGGGGAACGCGGCACACTGAAGCTTTCTTT.

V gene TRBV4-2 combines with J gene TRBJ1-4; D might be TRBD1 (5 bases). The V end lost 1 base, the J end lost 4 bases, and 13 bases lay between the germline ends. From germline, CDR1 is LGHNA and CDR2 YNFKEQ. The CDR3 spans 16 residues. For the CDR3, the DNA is TGTGCCAGCAGCCAAGCAGGCGGGGGAGTTAATGAAAAACTGTTTTTT. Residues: CASSQAGGGVNEKLFF.

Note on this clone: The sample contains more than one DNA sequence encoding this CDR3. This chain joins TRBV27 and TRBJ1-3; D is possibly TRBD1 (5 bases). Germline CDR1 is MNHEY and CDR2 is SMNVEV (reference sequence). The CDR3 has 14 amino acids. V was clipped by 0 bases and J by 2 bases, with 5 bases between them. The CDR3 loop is CASSLSGAGNTIYF. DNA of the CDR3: TGTGCCAGCAGTTTATCAGGGGCTGGAAACACCATATATTTT.